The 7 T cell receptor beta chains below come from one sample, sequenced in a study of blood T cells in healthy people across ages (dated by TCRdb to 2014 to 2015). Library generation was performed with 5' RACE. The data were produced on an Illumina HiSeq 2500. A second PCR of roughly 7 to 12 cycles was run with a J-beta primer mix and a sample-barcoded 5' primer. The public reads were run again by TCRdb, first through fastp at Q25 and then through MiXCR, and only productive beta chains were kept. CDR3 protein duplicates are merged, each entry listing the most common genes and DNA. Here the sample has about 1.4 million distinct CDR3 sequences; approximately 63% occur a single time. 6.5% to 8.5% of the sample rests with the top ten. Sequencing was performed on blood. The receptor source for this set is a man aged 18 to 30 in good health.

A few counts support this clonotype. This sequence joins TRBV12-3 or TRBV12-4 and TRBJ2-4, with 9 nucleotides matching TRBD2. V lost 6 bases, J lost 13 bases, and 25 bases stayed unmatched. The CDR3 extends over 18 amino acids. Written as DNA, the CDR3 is TGTGCCAGCAGCGGCTCTATTGGGACTAGCCCCTCCTTCGAAGAGCAGTACTTC. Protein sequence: CASSGSIGTSPSFEEQYF.

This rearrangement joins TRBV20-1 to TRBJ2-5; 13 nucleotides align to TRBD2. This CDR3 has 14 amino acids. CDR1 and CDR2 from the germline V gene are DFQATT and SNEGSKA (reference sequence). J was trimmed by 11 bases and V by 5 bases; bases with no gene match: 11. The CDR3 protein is CSAPTSGGWNEQYF. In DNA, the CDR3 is TGCAGTGCTCCGACTAGCGGGGGGTGGAATGAGCAGTACTTC.

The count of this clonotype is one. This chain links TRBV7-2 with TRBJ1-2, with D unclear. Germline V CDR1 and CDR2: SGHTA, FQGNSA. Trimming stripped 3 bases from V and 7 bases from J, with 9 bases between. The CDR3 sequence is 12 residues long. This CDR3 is CASSLTLFGYTF. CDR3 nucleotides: TGTGCCAGCAGCTTGACGTTGTTTGGCTACACCTTC.

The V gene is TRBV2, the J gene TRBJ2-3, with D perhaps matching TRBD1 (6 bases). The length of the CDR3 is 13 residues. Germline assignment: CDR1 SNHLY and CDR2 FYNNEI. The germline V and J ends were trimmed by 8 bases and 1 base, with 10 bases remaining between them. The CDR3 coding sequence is TGTGCCAGCGACGAGGGGGGCACAGATACGCAGTATTTT. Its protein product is CASDEGGTDTQYF.

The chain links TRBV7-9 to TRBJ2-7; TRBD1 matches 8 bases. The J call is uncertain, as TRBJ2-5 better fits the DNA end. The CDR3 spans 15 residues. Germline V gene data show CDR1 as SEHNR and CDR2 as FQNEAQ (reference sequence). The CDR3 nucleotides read TGTGCCAGCAGCTTAGTTGGGGACAGGAAAGAGACCCAGTACTTC. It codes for CASSLVGDRKETQYF.

CDR3 region: CSATGQGINFLDTEAFF. CDR3 coding DNA: TGCAGTGCCACGGGACAGGGGATAAATTTTTTGGACACTGAAGCTTTCTTT. The chain joins TRBV20-1 to TRBJ1-1; the match to TRBD1 covers 10 bases. Losses at the gene ends were 6 bases for V and 3 bases for J; bases not matched to a gene: 16. Germline-derived CDR1 and CDR2 are DFQATT and SNEGSKA (reference sequence). The CDR3 length is 17 residues.

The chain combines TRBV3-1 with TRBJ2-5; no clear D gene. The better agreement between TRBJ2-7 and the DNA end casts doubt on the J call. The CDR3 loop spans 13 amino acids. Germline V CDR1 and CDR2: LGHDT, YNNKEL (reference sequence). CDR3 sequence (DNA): TGTGCCAGCAGCCTCCTGGGGAAGGGCGAGCAGTACTTC. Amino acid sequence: CASSLLGKGEQYF.